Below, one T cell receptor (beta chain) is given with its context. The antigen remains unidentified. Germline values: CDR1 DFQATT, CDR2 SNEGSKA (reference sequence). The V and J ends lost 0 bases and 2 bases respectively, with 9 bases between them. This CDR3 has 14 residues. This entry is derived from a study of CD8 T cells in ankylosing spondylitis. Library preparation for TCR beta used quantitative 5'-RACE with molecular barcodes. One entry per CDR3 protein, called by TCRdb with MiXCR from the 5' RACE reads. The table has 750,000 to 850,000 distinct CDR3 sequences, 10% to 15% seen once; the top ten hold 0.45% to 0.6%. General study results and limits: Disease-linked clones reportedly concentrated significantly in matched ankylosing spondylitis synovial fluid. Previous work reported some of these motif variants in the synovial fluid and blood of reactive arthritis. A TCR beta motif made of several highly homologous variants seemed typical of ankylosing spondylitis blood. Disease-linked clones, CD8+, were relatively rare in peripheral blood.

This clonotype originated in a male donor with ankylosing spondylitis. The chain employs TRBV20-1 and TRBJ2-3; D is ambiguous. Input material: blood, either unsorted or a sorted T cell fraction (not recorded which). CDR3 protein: CSARDPQATDTQYF. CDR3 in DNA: TGCAGTGCTAGAGATCCCCAGGCCACAGATACGCAGTATTTT.